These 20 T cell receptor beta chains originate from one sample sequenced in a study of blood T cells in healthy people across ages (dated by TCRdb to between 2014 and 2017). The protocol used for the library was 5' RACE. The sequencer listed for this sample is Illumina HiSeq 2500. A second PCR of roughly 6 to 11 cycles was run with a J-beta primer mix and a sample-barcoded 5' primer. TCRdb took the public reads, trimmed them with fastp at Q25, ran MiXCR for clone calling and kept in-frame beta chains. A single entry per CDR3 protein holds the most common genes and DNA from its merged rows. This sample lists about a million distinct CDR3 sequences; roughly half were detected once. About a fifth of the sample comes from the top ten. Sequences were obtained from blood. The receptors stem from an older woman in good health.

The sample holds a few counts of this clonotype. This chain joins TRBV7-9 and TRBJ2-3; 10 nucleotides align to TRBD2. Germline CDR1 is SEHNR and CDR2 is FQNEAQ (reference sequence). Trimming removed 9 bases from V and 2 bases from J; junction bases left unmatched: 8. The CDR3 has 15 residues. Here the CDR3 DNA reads TGTGCCAGGTCCCTAGGACTAGCGGACACAGATACGCAGTATTTT. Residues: CARSLGLADTDTQYF.

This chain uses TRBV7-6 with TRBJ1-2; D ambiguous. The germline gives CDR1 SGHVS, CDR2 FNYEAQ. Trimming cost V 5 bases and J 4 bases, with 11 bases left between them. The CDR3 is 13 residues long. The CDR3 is CASSPGRGYGYTF. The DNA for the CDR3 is TGTGCCAGCAGCCCCGGGAGAGGCTATGGCTACACCTTC. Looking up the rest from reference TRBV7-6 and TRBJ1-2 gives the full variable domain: GAGVSQSPRYKVTKRGQDVALRCDPISGHVSLYWYRQALGQGPEFLTYFNYEAQQDKSGLPNDRFSAERPEGSISTLTIQRTEQRDSAMYRCASSPGRGYGYTFGSGTRLTVV.

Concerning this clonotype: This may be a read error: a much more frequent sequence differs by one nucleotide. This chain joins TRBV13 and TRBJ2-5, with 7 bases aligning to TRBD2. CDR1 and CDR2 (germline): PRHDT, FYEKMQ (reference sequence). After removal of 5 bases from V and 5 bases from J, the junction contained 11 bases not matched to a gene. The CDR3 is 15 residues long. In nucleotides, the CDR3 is TGTGCCAGCAGCCTCGGACTAGTGGGAGCTGAGACCCAGTACTTC. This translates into CASSLGLVGAETQYF.

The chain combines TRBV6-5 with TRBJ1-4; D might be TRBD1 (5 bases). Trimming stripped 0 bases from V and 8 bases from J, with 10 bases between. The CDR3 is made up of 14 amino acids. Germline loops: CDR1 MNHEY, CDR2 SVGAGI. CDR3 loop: CASSYSRGGEKLFF. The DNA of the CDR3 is TGTGCCAGCAGTTACTCGAGGGGAGGAGAAAAACTGTTTTTT.

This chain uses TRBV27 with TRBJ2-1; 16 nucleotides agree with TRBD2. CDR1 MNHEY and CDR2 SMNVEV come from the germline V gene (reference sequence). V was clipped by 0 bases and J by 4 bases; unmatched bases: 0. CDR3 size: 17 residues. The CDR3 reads CASSLSGLAGGYNEQFF. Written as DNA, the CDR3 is TGTGCCAGCAGTTTATCGGGACTAGCGGGAGGGTACAATGAGCAGTTCTTC.

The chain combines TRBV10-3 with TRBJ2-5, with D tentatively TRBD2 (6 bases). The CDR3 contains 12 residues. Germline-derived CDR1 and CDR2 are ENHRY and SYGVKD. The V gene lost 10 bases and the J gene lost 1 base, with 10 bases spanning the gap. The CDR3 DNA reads TGTGCCACCCGGGACTTCCAAGAGACCCAGTACTTC. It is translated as CATRDFQETQYF.

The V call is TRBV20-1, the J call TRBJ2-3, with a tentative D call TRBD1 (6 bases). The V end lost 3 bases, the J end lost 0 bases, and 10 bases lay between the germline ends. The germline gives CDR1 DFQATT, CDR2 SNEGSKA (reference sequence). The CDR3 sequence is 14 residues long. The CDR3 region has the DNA TGCAGTGCTAGGAAGACAGGCAGCACAGATACGCAGTATTTT. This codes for CSARKTGSTDTQYF.

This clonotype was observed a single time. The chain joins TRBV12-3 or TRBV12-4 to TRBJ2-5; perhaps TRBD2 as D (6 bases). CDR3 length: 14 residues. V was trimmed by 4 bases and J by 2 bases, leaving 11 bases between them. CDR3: CASSSPREQETQYF. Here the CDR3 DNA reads TGTGCCAGCAGTTCCCCCCGGGAGCAAGAGACCCAGTACTTC.

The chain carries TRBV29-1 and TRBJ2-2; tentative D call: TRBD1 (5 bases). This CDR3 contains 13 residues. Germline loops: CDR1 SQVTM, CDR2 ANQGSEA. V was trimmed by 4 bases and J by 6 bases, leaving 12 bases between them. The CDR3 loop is CSVVGRAAGELFF. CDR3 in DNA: TGCAGCGTTGTCGGCAGGGCAGCCGGGGAGCTGTTTTTT.

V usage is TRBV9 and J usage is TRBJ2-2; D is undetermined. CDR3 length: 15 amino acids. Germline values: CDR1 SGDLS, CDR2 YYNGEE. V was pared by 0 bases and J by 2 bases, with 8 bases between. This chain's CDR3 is CASSVDLGNTGELFF. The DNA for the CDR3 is TGTGCCAGCAGCGTAGATCTGGGAAACACCGGGGAGCTGTTTTTT.

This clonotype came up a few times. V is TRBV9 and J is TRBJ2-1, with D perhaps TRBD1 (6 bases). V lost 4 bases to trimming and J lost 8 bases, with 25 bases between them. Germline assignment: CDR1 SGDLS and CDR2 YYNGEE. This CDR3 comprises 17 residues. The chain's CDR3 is CASSTSGVAGPTDEQFF. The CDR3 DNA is TGTGCCAGCAGCACGTCAGGGGTAGCAGGACCTACCGATGAGCAGTTCTTC.

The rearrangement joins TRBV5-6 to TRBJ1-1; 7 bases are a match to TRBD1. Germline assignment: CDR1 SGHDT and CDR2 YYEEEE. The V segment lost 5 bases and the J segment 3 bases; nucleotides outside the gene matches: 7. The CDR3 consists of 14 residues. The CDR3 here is CASSMTGRDTEAFF. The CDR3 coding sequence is TGTGCCAGCAGTATGACAGGGAGGGACACTGAAGCTTTCTTT.

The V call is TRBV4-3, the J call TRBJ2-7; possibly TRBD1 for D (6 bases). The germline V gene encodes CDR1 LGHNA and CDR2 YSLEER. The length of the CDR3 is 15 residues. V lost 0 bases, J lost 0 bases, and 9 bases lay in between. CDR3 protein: CASSQDADSSYEQYF. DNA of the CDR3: TGCGCCAGCAGCCAAGATGCGGACAGCTCCTACGAGCAGTACTTC.

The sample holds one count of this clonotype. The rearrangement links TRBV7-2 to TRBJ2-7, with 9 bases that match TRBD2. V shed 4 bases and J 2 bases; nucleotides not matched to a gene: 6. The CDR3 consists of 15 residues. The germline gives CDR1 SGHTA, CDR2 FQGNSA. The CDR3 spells CASSWGLAAAYEQYF. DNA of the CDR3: TGTGCCAGCAGCTGGGGACTAGCAGCTGCCTACGAGCAGTACTTC. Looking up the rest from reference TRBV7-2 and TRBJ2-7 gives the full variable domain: GAGVSQSPSNKVTEKGKDVELRCDPISGHTALYWYRQSLGQGLEFLIYFQGNSAPDKSGLPSDRFSAERTGGSVSTLTIQRTQQEDSAVYLCASSWGLAAAYEQYFGPGTRLTVT.

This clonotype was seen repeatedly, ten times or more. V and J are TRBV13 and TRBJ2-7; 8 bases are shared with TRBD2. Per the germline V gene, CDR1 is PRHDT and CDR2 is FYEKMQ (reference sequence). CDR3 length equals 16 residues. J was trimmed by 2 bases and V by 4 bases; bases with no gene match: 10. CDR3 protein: CASSSKTSENPYEQYF. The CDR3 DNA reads TGTGCCAGCAGCTCGAAGACTAGCGAGAATCCCTACGAGCAGTACTTC.

CDR3 sequence: CASSRLILAGDSYNEQFF. The DNA for the CDR3 is TGTGCCAGCAGCCGCCTCATACTAGCGGGGGACTCCTACAATGAGCAGTTCTTC. The V and J genes are TRBV7-9 and TRBJ2-1; 11 nucleotides line up with TRBD2. CDR3 length: 18 residues. Germline V gene lookup returns CDR1 SEHNR and CDR2 FQNEAQ (reference sequence). J lost 0 bases, V lost 5 bases, and 9 bases had no gene match.

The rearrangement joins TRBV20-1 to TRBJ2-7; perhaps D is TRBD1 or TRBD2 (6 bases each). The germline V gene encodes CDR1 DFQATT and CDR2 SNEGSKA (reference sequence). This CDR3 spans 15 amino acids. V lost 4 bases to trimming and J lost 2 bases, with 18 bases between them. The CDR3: CSANQFGGHTYEQYF. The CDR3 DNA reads TGCAGTGCTAATCAATTTGGGGGGCATACCTACGAGCAGTACTTC.

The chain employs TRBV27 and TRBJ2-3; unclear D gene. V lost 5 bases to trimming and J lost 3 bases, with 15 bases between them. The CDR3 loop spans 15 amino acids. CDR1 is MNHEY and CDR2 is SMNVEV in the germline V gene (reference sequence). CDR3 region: CASSRVVLGTDTQYF. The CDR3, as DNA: TGTGCCAGCAGTCGCGTCGTCTTGGGAACAGATACGCAGTATTTT.

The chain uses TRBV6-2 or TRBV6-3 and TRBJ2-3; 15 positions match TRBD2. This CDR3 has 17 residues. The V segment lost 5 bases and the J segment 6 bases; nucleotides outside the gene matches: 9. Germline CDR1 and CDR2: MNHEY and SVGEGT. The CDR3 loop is CASSPGLAGGPQDTQYF. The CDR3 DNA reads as TGTGCCAGCAGTCCCGGACTAGCGGGAGGGCCGCAGGATACGCAGTATTTT.

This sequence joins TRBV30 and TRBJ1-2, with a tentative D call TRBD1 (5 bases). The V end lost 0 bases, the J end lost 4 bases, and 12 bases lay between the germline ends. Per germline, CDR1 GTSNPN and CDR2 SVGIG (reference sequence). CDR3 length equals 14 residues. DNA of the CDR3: TGTGCCTGGAGTGTACCGGGAGGGGTCTATGGCTACACCTTC. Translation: CAWSVPGGVYGYTF.